This TCR beta chain was documented in a study of T cell clonotyping in hematopoietic cell transplantation. Overall study context: Pretransplant recipient samples were taken after cytoreduction.

Germline V gives CDR1 ENHRY, CDR2 SYGVKD. The CDR3 has 14 residues. V gave up 0 bases and J gave up 2 bases, with 7 bases separating them. The method was immunoSEQ multiplex PCR; TCRdb's version includes in-frame clones alone and lacks a portion of them. The sample has roughly 49,000 clones, 65% to 90% seen once. As for time point: recipient sample about 28 days before transplant, after cytoreduction. The clonotype originates from a man aged 55-75 years with biphenotypic leukemia. Some clones in this sample may be carry-over from other donors' samples. The material sequenced was peripheral blood mononuclear cells, taken before stem cell transplant. The rearrangement uses TRBV10-3 and TRBJ1-2; D ambiguous. The CDR3 is CAISESDDNYGYTF. CDR3 DNA: TGTGCCATCAGTGAGTCGGACGACAACTATGGCTACACCTTC.